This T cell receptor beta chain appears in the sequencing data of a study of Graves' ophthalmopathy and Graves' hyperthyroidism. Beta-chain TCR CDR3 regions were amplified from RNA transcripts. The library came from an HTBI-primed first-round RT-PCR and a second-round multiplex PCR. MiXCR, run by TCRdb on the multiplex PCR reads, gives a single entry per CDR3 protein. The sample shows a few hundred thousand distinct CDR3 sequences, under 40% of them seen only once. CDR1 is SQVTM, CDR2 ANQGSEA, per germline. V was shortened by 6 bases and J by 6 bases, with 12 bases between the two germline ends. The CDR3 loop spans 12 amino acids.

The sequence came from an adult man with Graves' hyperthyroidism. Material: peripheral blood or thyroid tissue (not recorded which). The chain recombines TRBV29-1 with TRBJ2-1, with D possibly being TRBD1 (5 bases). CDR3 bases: TGCAGCGTCGGCAGGGTGGGCAATGAGCAGTTCTTC. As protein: CSVGRVGNEQFF.